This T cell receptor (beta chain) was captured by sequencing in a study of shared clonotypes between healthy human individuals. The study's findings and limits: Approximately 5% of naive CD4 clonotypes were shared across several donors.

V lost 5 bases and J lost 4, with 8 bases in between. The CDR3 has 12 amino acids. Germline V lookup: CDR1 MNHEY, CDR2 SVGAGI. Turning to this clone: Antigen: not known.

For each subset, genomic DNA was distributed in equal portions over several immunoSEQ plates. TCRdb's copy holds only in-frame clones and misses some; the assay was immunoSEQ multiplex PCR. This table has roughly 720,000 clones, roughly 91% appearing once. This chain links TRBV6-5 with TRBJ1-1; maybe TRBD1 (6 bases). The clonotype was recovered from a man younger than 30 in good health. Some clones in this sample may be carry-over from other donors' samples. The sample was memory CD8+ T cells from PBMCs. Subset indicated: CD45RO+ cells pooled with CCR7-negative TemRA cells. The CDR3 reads CASSQDSTEAFF. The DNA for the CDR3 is TGTGCCAGCAGTCAGGACAGCACTGAAGCTTTCTTT.